A selection of T cell receptor beta chains follows, all from one sample in a study of vaccination effects on CD4 cells after COVID-19. Profiling relied on immunoSEQ multiplex PCR, and the TCRdb table lists in-frame clones only, not all of them. The sample includes roughly 25,000 clones, about three quarters of them seen just once. No antigens are known for them. This sample comprised CD4+ T cells from PBMCs cultured with SARS-CoV-2 spike peptides, obtained before COVID-19 vaccination. Source of these receptors: a human donor who had a prior SARS-CoV-2 infection. CDR3s include the opening cysteine and the closing phenylalanine or tryptophan.

len: 13
v_gene: TRBV4-3
CDR3aa: CASSPGTVAEQFF

len: 13
v_gene: TRBV11-2
CDR3aa: CASSRDLAETQYF

len: 13
v_gene: TRBV7-2
CDR3aa: CASSSRQGGNLFF

len: 14
v_gene: TRBV5-1
CDR3aa: CASSLVGAGNTIYF

len: 17
v_gene: TRBV28
CDR3aa: CASSPLSGGAGANVLTF

len: 15
v_gene: TRBV6-5
CDR3aa: CATGEIAGGPYEQFF

len: 13
v_gene: TRBV6-2/TRBV6-3
CDR3aa: CASSYWESNGYTF

len: 15
v_gene: TRBV7-8
CDR3aa: CASSRQGNYNSPLHF

len: 13
v_gene: TRBV27
CDR3aa: CASSLNQAGELFF

len: 17
v_gene: TRBV18
CDR3aa: CASSLPGGGRSYNEQFF

len: 15
v_gene: TRBV19
CDR3aa: CASSTLQGVRDGYTF

len: 13
v_gene: TRBV27
CDR3aa: CASSFRGTDTQYF

len: 15
v_gene: TRBV13
CDR3aa: CASSYRLAGEETQYF

len: 14
v_gene: TRBV5-1
CDR3aa: CASSLNPWGGELFF

len: 13
v_gene: TRBV6-5
CDR3aa: CASSYDRTYGYTF

len: 15
v_gene: TRBV9
CDR3aa: CASSVDHKLNTEAFF

len: 15
v_gene: TRBV7-2
CDR3aa: CASSLGGGLGTEAFF

len: 18
v_gene: TRBV18
CDR3aa: CASSPLAYGGLSSTEAFF

len: 13
v_gene: TRBV19
CDR3aa: CASSRGLAGELFF

len: 14
v_gene: TRBV14
CDR3aa: CASSDGTALNEQFF

len: 15
v_gene: TRBV7-9
CDR3aa: CASTHTGGGGYEQYF

len: 16
v_gene: TRBV11-3
CDR3aa: CASSIDGQGEAYEQYF

len: 14
v_gene: TRBV4-3
CDR3aa: CASSPGQEAYEQYF

len: 16
v_gene: TRBV5-4
CDR3aa: CASSLGRRTSTDTQYF

len: 15
v_gene: TRBV4-1
CDR3aa: CASSQVGGNQETQYF

len: 13
v_gene: TRBV2
CDR3aa: CASSWATGQTQYF

len: 14
v_gene: TRBV19
CDR3aa: CASSPGLAVGTQYF

len: 14
v_gene: TRBV5-5
CDR3aa: CASSMVGRSYEQYF

len: 13
v_gene: TRBV19
CDR3aa: CASSVQRNTEAFF

len: 11
v_gene: TRBV30
CDR3aa: CAWSVVVSYTF

len: 16
v_gene: TRBV10-3
CDR3aa: CAISESWDRGRDTQYF

len: 15
v_gene: TRBV10-3
CDR3aa: CAISEQVGFQETQYF

len: 12
v_gene: TRBV2
CDR3aa: CASREQDYEQYF

len: 15
v_gene: TRBV5-4
CDR3aa: CASSLGGASSYEQYF

len: 15
v_gene: TRBV7-9
CDR3aa: CASSYRTALNYEQYF

len: 15
v_gene: TRBV5-6
CDR3aa: CASSLRLAAPETQYF

len: 14
v_gene: TRBV5-1
CDR3aa: CASRNRGDQETQYF

len: 16
v_gene: TRBV5-5
CDR3aa: CASSLREPEKINGYTF

len: 15
v_gene: TRBV4-1
CDR3aa: CASSQVATEAYEQYF

len: 14
v_gene: TRBV30
CDR3aa: CAWSVKGARDEQYF

len: 17
v_gene: TRBV11-2
CDR3aa: CASSLFFGQGPNNEQFF

len: 19
v_gene: TRBV6-2/TRBV6-3
CDR3aa: CASSWTIVSGRVNTGELFF

len: 13
v_gene: TRBV5-1
CDR3aa: CASSGPTQETQYF

len: 17
v_gene: TRBV3-1/TRBV3-2
CDR3aa: CASSGEGSLGGVETQYF

len: 16
v_gene: TRBV9
CDR3aa: CASSGSWQGRYNEQFF

len: 18
v_gene: TRBV3-1/TRBV3-2
CDR3aa: CASSQWGFLRGSGNTIYF

len: 16
v_gene: TRBV4-1
CDR3aa: CASSQDLTSIYNEQFF

len: 15
v_gene: TRBV7-9
CDR3aa: CASSFGTLRDDPQHF

len: 14
v_gene: TRBV7-9
CDR3aa: CASSLFQGTGELFF